These 10 T cell receptor beta chains were sequenced from one sample in a study of T-cell memory formation after mild COVID-19 (dated by TCRdb to the early 2020s). Library method: 5' RACE. The sequencer was an Illumina NovaSeq 6000. Using fastp at Q25 and MiXCR, TCRdb reprocessed the public reads and kept productive beta chains. Every entry covers one CDR3 protein and lists the most common genes and DNA from its rows. The sample table shows hundreds of thousands of distinct CDR3 sequences, and about 20% are seen once. The ten largest clones take up 12% of the sample. The specimen was PBMCs or a T cell subset sorted from them (not recorded which). These receptors all come from an adult woman who had mild COVID-19 (a few samples of this study predate the infection). The sample titles of this study are shuffled in the database, so cell type and time point are left out; the donor was told from shared clones.

The genes are TRBV29-1 and TRBJ1-1; tentatively, D is TRBD1 (6 bases). Germline V gives CDR1 SQVTM, CDR2 ANQGSEA. The CDR3 extends over 13 amino acids. Trimming removed 6 bases at V and 0 bases at J, with 11 bases between. In nucleotides, the CDR3 is TGCAGCGTAGGGGGACGGATGAACACTGAAGCTTTCTTT. This sequence encodes CSVGGRMNTEAFF. Based on the CDR3 plus reference TRBV29-1 and TRBJ1-1, the full variable domain is SAVISQKPSRDICQRGTSLTIQCQVDSQVTMMFWYRQQPGQSLTLIATANQGSEATYESGFVIDKFPISRPNLTFSTLTVSNMSPEDSSIYLCSVGGRMNTEAFFGQGTRLTVV.

This chain connects TRBV29-1 to TRBJ2-2; 10 nucleotides line up with TRBD2. CDR3 length equals 18 residues. V was pared by 0 bases and J by 2 bases, with 9 bases of the junction left unmatched. Germline V gene data show CDR1 as SQVTM and CDR2 as ANQGSEA. CDR3 region: CSVEEATASGSNTGELFF. The CDR3 region has the DNA TGCAGCGTTGAAGAAGCGACGGCTAGCGGGAGTAACACCGGGGAGCTGTTTTTT.

This chain connects TRBV20-1 to TRBJ1-5, with 7 nucleotides matching TRBD1. The CDR3 consists of 18 residues. V trimming: 0 bases; J trimming: 1 base; junction bases outside the gene matches: 12. Germline CDR1 DFQATT, CDR2 SNEGSKA (reference sequence). CDR3 DNA sequence: TGCAGTGCTAGAGATCTAGGGAAGGGGGCGGTAAGCAATCAGCCCCAGCATTTT. As protein: CSARDLGKGAVSNQPQHF.

The V and J genes are TRBV28 and TRBJ2-1; TRBD1 aligns across 7 bases. The CDR3 length is 13 residues. CDR1 is MDHEN and CDR2 is SYDVKM in the germline V gene. The J segment lost 9 bases and the V segment lost 4 bases, leaving 6 bases of the junction unmatched. The CDR3 sequence: CASSSPPGGEQFF. CDR3 DNA: TGTGCCAGCAGTTCCCCCCCAGGGGGTGAGCAGTTCTTC.

This clonotype came up many times. The chain links TRBV25-1 to TRBJ1-4, with D unclear. This CDR3 region has 14 residues. With 0 bases removed from V and 8 bases from J, the gap between germline ends came to 10 bases. The germline V gene encodes CDR1 MGHDK and CDR2 SYGVNS. This CDR3 is CASSEYRHREKLFF. The CDR3, as DNA: TGTGCCAGCAGTGAATATCGCCACCGGGAAAAACTGTTTTTT.

This clonotype was seen a few times. The V and J genes are TRBV7-6 and TRBJ2-1; D call uncertain. Trimming took off 2 bases at V and 3 bases at J, with 8 bases between the two ends. The germline CDR1 and CDR2 sequences are SGHVS and FNYEAQ. CDR3 length: 14 amino acids. CDR3 bases: TGTGCCAGCAGCTTACTGCAGGTCTACAATGAGCAGTTCTTC. Its translation: CASSLLQVYNEQFF.

This clonotype was found many times. V and J are TRBV6-5 and TRBJ2-5, with D perhaps matching TRBD2 (6 bases). Germline lookup yields CDR1 MNHEY and CDR2 SVGAGI. V was clipped by 5 bases and J by 0 bases, with 10 bases between them. The CDR3 extends over 14 amino acids. CDR3 sequence (DNA): TGTGCCAGCAGTCCGGGACTCGACCAAGAGACCCAGTACTTC. Its protein is CASSPGLDQETQYF.

The chain has TRBV7-6 and TRBJ2-7, with D perhaps TRBD1 (6 bases). The CDR3 loop spans 15 amino acids. V was trimmed by 5 bases and J by 3 bases, leaving 17 bases between them. In germline, CDR1 is SGHVS, CDR2 FNYEAQ. The CDR3 protein is CASSPPGAGDYEQYF. DNA for the CDR3: TGTGCCAGCAGCCCCCCCGGGGCAGGGGACTACGAGCAGTACTTC.

The rearrangement joins TRBV20-1 to TRBJ2-7; D is tentatively TRBD1 or TRBD2 (5 bases each). CDR3 size: 12 residues. The germline CDR1 and CDR2 sequences are DFQATT and SNEGSKA (reference sequence). Trimming left V 2 bases short and J 7 bases short, with 12 bases between. The CDR3 is CSARKGSGEQYF. The CDR3 nucleotides read TGCAGTGCTAGAAAGGGGTCGGGAGAGCAGTACTTC.

A few counts support this clonotype. The chain carries TRBV12-3 or TRBV12-4 and TRBJ2-1, with TRBD2 identical over 14 bases. The CDR3 length is 17 residues. J gave up 4 bases and V 3 bases, and 5 bases lay outside the gene matches. In DNA form, the CDR3 reads TGTGCCAGCAGTTTGGGACTAGCGGGGGACACTTACAATGAGCAGTTCTTC. Translating gives CASSLGLAGDTYNEQFF.